This T cell receptor (beta chain) was profiled in a study of shared clonotypes between healthy human individuals. Assay used: immunoSEQ multiplex PCR; TCRdb lists only in-frame clones, some missing. The sample has some 1.5 million clones, more than 95% seen once; the top ten hold approximately 1.1%. CDR3 length: 11 amino acids. The V and J ends lost 0 bases and 11 bases respectively, with 11 bases between them. Germline V CDR1 and CDR2: DFQATT, SNEGSKA (reference sequence). Sequenced sample: naive CD4+ T cells sorted from blood. Subset here: CD45RA+ positively selected. This sequence was found in a man aged 25 to 40 in good health. V and J are TRBV20-1 and TRBJ2-7, with D perhaps matching TRBD2 (5 bases). CDR3 coding DNA: TGCAGTGCTAGAGACCGAGGGAGCGAGTACTTC. It translates to CSARDRGSEYF.